The present T cell receptor beta chain was sequenced within a study of cytomegalovirus exposure and HLA in healthy donors. Notes on the study in general: The availability of immune exposure information extended only to CMV serostatus. Three CMV-associated chains proved CMV antigen-specific in vitro. The study labeled 150 to 200 TCR beta chains cytomegalovirus-associated.

The PCR made use of 60 Vbeta and 13 Jbeta primers. Measured with immunoSEQ multiplex PCR; TCRdb has only the in-frame clones, and not every one. The sample shows hundreds of thousands of clones, almost 80% of them seen only once. Participants comprised healthy donors of bone marrow. A word on this clone: Its antigen is unknown.

The CDR3 is 16 residues long. The junction had 7 bases not matched to a gene; V was cut back by 3 bases and J by 3 bases. Germline values: CDR1 SGDLS, CDR2 YYNGEE. The chain has TRBV9 and TRBJ2-2, with 8 bases that match TRBD2. The material sequenced was PBMCs. This receptor was taken from a male donor in good health and CMV-seronegative. Here the CDR3 DNA reads TGTGCCAGCAGCGCGTCTAGCGGGCTGTACACCGGGGAGCTGTTTTTT. Translating gives CASSASSGLYTGELFF.